Following are 16 T cell receptor beta chains from one sample sequenced in a study of neurological immune-mediated disorders. TCRdb re-derived calls from the 5' RACE reads in MiXCR, one entry per CDR3 protein. The sample shows tens of thousands of distinct CDR3 sequences, under 30% of them seen only once. The time point was: technical triplicate 2. The sample comprised PBMCs. These TCRs come from a man aged 55 to 70 with HTLV-1-associated myelopathy (HAM/TSP).

The rearrangement uses TRBV5-1 and TRBJ2-5; the D is unclear. The CDR3 has 13 residues. V lost 2 bases, J lost 5 bases, and 10 bases lay in between. Germline CDR1 and CDR2: SGHRS and YFSETQ. The CDR3 sequence: CASSLPDGETQYF. CDR3 coding DNA: TGCGCCAGCAGCTTACCAGACGGGGAGACCCAGTACTTC.

The CDR3, as DNA: TGTGCCATCAGTGGTTCCACTCTAGCGGGGCCGAACACAGATACGCAGTATTTT. Protein: CAISGSTLAGPNTDTQYF. The rearrangement joins TRBV10-3 to TRBJ2-3; 9 nucleotides line up with TRBD2. The J segment lost 2 bases and the V segment lost 4 bases, leaving 13 bases of the junction unmatched. This CDR3 region has 18 residues. Germline CDR1 is ENHRY and CDR2 is SYGVKD.

This clonotype was found a few times. The chain employs TRBV5-1 and TRBJ1-2; D is perhaps TRBD1 (6 bases). Trimming stripped 0 bases from V and 3 bases from J, with 15 bases between. Germline V gene sequence: CDR1 SGHRS, CDR2 YFSETQ. The CDR3 covers 16 residues. The CDR3 region has the DNA TGCGCCAGCAGCTTGGTTGTGGGGGGGCAAGACTATGGCTACACCTTC. This gives the protein CASSLVVGGQDYGYTF.

This clonotype was picked up many times. V is TRBV20-1 and J is TRBJ2-3, with D perhaps TRBD2 (7 bases). This CDR3 region has 18 residues. The V end was cut by 3 bases, the J end by 3 bases, with 25 bases between. Per germline, CDR1 DFQATT and CDR2 SNEGSKA (reference sequence). CDR3 region: CSASHPFGGAGATDTQYF. The CDR3 nucleotides are TGCAGTGCTAGTCACCCTTTTGGGGGGGCGGGAGCAACAGATACGCAGTATTTT.

This clonotype was seen only a few times. The rearrangement joins TRBV7-2 to TRBJ1-2; weak D call: TRBD1 (6 bases). The CDR3 spans 12 residues. Germline V lookup: CDR1 SGHTA, CDR2 FQGNSA. Trimming stripped 2 bases from V and 6 bases from J, with 7 bases between. The CDR3 spells CASSLTGNGYTF. The CDR3 DNA reads as TGTGCCAGCAGCTTAACAGGGAATGGCTACACCTTC.

In its sample, this clonotype was seen many times. The chain recombines TRBV4-1 with TRBJ2-7, with 14 bases fitting TRBD2. This CDR3 contains 15 residues. V shed 4 bases and J 7 bases; nucleotides not matched to a gene: 6. Looked up from germline, CDR1 is MGHRA and CDR2 is YSYEKL. The CDR3 sequence is CASSPGLAGVGEQYF. Here the CDR3 DNA reads TGCGCCAGCAGCCCGGGACTAGCGGGAGTCGGGGAGCAGTACTTC.

This clonotype has more than one count but fewer than ten. This chain uses TRBV5-1 with TRBJ1-2; 9 bases are a match to TRBD1. The junction had 5 bases not matched to a gene; V was cut back by 6 bases and J by 2 bases. CDR1 and CDR2 (germline): SGHRS, YFSETQ. There are 14 residues in the CDR3. CDR3 residues: CASNSGQGNYGYTF. The CDR3 bases are TGCGCCAGCAACTCGGGACAGGGAAACTATGGCTACACCTTC.

This clonotype appeared many times. The chain recombines TRBV20-1 with TRBJ1-2; D remains ambiguous. The germline gives CDR1 DFQATT, CDR2 SNEGSKA (reference sequence). V dropped 5 bases and J dropped 1 base, with 8 bases sitting between them. The length of the CDR3 is 12 residues. The CDR3 region is CSAAGGNYGYTF. The CDR3 DNA reads as TGCAGTGCTGCAGGTGGTAACTATGGCTACACCTTC.

The table lists this clonotype with many counts. This chain joins TRBV15 and TRBJ1-4, with D hard to call. Trimming removed 0 bases at V and 1 base at J, with 6 bases between. There are 15 residues in the CDR3. In germline, CDR1 is LNHNV, CDR2 YYDKDF (reference sequence). The chain's CDR3 is CATSRDSGTNEKLFF. CDR3 bases: TGTGCCACCAGCAGAGATTCGGGAACTAATGAAAAACTGTTTTTT.

This clonotype was picked up many times. The V call is TRBV7-2, the J call TRBJ1-1; D remains ambiguous. Germline assignment: CDR1 SGHTA and CDR2 FQGNSA. The CDR3 has 11 amino acids. With 0 bases removed from V and 7 bases from J, the gap between germline ends came to 3 bases. In DNA form, the CDR3 reads TGTGCCAGCAGCTTAGCAAATGAAGCTTTCTTT. This encodes CASSLANEAFF. The full variable domain, completed using reference TRBV7-2 and TRBJ1-1, is GAGVSQSPSNKVTEKGKDVELRCDPISGHTALYWYRQSLGQGLEFLIYFQGNSAPDKSGLPSDRFSAERTGGSVSTLTIQRTQQEDSAVYLCASSLANEAFFGQGTRLTVV.

The chain couples TRBV2 to TRBJ2-1; no definite D call. CDR1 is SNHLY and CDR2 is FYNNEI in the germline V gene. V lost 6 bases and J lost 0, with 9 bases in between. This CDR3 comprises 14 residues. The CDR3, as DNA: TGTGCCAGCAGCATCCTCAGCTCCTACAATGAGCAGTTCTTC. This codes for CASSILSSYNEQFF.

The table lists this clonotype with many counts. The gene calls are TRBV12-3 or TRBV12-4 and TRBJ2-1, with 9 nucleotides matching TRBD2. CDR3 length equals 16 residues. J lost 8 bases, V lost 6 bases, and 14 bases had no gene match. The CDR3 loop is CASRGGEASGIHEQFF. CDR3 bases: TGTGCCAGCAGGGGGGGGGAGGCTAGCGGGATCCATGAGCAGTTCTTC.

This clonotype was detected many times. The V and J genes are TRBV20-1 and TRBJ2-1, with 11 bases matching TRBD2. The CDR3 sequence is 16 residues long. V dropped 4 bases and J dropped 3; count of bases not matched to a gene: 8. Germline values: CDR1 DFQATT, CDR2 SNEGSKA (reference sequence). CDR3 nucleotides: TGCAGTGCTACGGGCCGGGGACTAGCGGTCTACAATGAGCAGTTCTTC. It codes for CSATGRGLAVYNEQFF.

At least ten counts were recorded for this clonotype. V usage is TRBV7-2 and J usage is TRBJ2-7; TRBD1 is a possible D gene (6 bases). Germline-derived CDR1 and CDR2 are SGHTA and FQGNSA. The germline V and J ends were trimmed by 5 bases and 0 bases, with 20 bases remaining between them. The CDR3 totals 17 residues. The CDR3 DNA follows: TGTGCCAGCAGCGTCAACAGGGCTACCCTGAGCTCCTACGAGCAGTACTTC. Translating it yields CASSVNRATLSSYEQYF. The variable domain in full, with the rest retrieved from reference TRBV7-2 and TRBJ2-7, is GAGVSQSPSNKVTEKGKDVELRCDPISGHTALYWYRQSLGQGLEFLIYFQGNSAPDKSGLPSDRFSAERTGGSVSTLTIQRTQQEDSAVYLCASSVNRATLSSYEQYFGPGTRLTVT.

This clonotype was seen ten or more times. The J gene is TRBJ1-2, the V gene TRBV6-5; D might be TRBD1 (6 bases). CDR3 size: 13 residues. Trimming left V 10 bases short and J 1 base short, with 13 bases between. Germline V gene data show CDR1 as MNHEY and CDR2 as SVGAGI. CDR3: CATGGRVNYGYTF. The CDR3 coding sequence is TGTGCCACCGGGGGCAGGGTTAACTATGGCTACACCTTC.

The chain recombines TRBV5-1 with TRBJ2-2; no firm D call. CDR1 and CDR2 (germline): SGHRS, YFSETQ. The ends were cut back, 1 base at V and 5 bases at J, with 6 bases in the middle. This CDR3 region has 13 residues. The CDR3 region has the DNA TGCGCCAGCAGCTTGCAGGATACCGGGGAGCTGTTTTTT. It yields the protein CASSLQDTGELFF.